Below are 5 T cell receptor beta chains sequenced from a single sample in a study of cytomegalovirus exposure and HLA in healthy donors (dated by TCRdb to about 2017). Libraries were built with the immunoSEQ multiplex PCR assay. The multiplex PCR relied on a mix of 60 forward primers for TCR Vbeta segments and 13 reverse primers for TCR Jbeta segments. This is the immuneACCESS table as TCRdb keeps it, with only in-frame sequences that have V and J called. A part of the clones is gone; compared with another copy, unresolved V genes explain less than half, and the rest is unexplained. This sample holds about 110,000 clones; 60% to 75% were observed only once. Around 3% of the sample goes to the ten largest clones. The sample was PBMCs. The source is a male donor in good health and CMV-seropositive.

The table lists this clone with a few counts. V and J are TRBV6-1 and TRBJ2-3; TRBD1 aligns across 10 bases. The germline gives CDR1 MNHNS, CDR2 SASEGT. The CDR3 is 16 residues long. The trim removed 3 bases at V and 2 bases at J, leaving 5 bases unmatched. The CDR3, as DNA: TGTGCCAGCAGTGAGGGGACAGGGGCCATCACAGATACGCAGTATTTT. Amino acids: CASSEGTGAITDTQYF.

The chain joins TRBV5-8 to TRBJ1-5, with TRBD1 matching 10 bases. The CDR3 length is 15 residues. V shed 1 base and J 6 bases; nucleotides not matched to a gene: 4. Germline V gene sequence: CDR1 SGHTS, CDR2 YDEGEE. CDR3 sequence reads: CASSLMGTGAQPQHF. The CDR3 coding sequence is TGTGCCAGCAGCTTGATGGGGACAGGGGCTCAGCCCCAGCATTTT.

The chain couples TRBV6-5 to TRBJ2-5; 10 bases agree with TRBD1. From germline, CDR1 is MNHEY and CDR2 SVGAGI. This CDR3 contains 12 residues. V lost 6 bases to trimming and J lost 14 bases; unmatched junction nucleotides: 9. As DNA, the CDR3 is TGTGCCAGCAGGCCTCCGGGACAGGGGATTTACTTC. Translated: CASRPPGQGIYF.

The rearrangement joins TRBV7-3 to TRBJ2-1; the D gene is possibly TRBD1 (6 bases). This CDR3 spans 14 amino acids. Trimming took off 5 bases at V and 6 bases at J, with 14 bases between the two ends. Germline values: CDR1 SGHTA, CDR2 FQGTGA. The CDR3 sequence: CASSPASRGNEQFF. The CDR3 nucleotides read TGTGCCAGCAGCCCCGCCAGCAGGGGCAATGAGCAGTTCTTC.

The CDR3 bases are TGTGCCAGCGGGGGGGCGCAAGAGACCCAGTACTTC. It is translated as CASGGAQETQYF. The chain employs TRBV6-1 and TRBJ2-5; the D gene is possibly TRBD2 (7 bases). Germline V lookup: CDR1 MNHNS, CDR2 SASEGT. Trimming took off 8 bases at V and 2 bases at J, with 9 bases between the two ends. The CDR3 runs to 12 residues.